This T cell receptor (beta chain) was captured in a study of blood T cell repertoires in COVID-19. Across the whole study: The analysed material was cDNA or gDNA that came from T cells, B-cell-depleted T cells, or PBMCs.

Trimming cost V 4 bases and J 10 bases; bases outside gene matches: 7. The CDR3 is 14 residues long. Germline CDR1 and CDR2: SGHRS and YFSETQ. Assay used: immunoSEQ multiplex PCR; TCRdb lists only in-frame clones, some missing. The sample yields about 250,000 clones, almost 85% seen once. Patients in Seattle were enrolled during active infection, then followed longitudinally. This clone was seen more than once but under ten times. The TCR sequence derives from a man aged 50-60 years with COVID-19, enrolled during active disease. The sample taken for sequencing was peripheral blood. V gene TRBV5-1 combines with J gene TRBJ1-6, with 8 bases fitting TRBD1. CDR3 nucleotide sequence: TGCGCCAGCAGCCAGGACAGGGTTGGCTCACCCCTCCACTTT. Residues: CASSQDRVGSPLHF.